This entry lists 3 T cell receptor beta chains sequenced from one sample in a study of cytomegalovirus exposure and HLA in healthy donors. The PCR made use of 60 Vbeta and 13 Jbeta primers. Assay: immunoSEQ multiplex PCR; the TCRdb copy retains only in-frame clones and omits some. The table records about 140,000 clones, around 59% of them present only once. Input material: PBMCs. The receptors shown here come from a male donor in good health and CMV-seronegative.

This clone was detected a few times. The chain employs TRBV19 and TRBJ1-4; D gene unclear. CDR3 length: 15 residues. CDR1 is LNHDA and CDR2 is SQIVND in the germline V gene (reference sequence). Between the trimmed V and J ends, which lost 3 bases and 3 bases, there was a span of 11 bases. The CDR3: CASSIFFSANEKLFF. CDR3 in DNA: TGTGCCAGTAGTATTTTTTTCTCGGCTAATGAAAAACTGTTTTTT.

The chain links TRBV5-1 to TRBJ2-7; no clear D gene. CDR3 length: 14 amino acids. The ends were cut back, 1 base at V and 4 bases at J, with 12 bases in the middle. Germline V lookup: CDR1 SGHRS, CDR2 YFSETQ. Written as DNA, the CDR3 is TGCGCCAGCAGCTTGACCGGTTTTCCTTACGAGCAGTACTTC. Translating it yields CASSLTGFPYEQYF.

In regard to this clone: The junction does not match germline at one end; this may be a read error. The chain links TRBV5-4 to TRBJ1-1; tentatively, D is TRBD1 (5 bases). There are 15 residues in the CDR3. The V gene's germline CDR1 is SGHNT and CDR2 YYREEE (reference sequence). This chain's CDR3 is CASSLGGGVNTGAFF. The CDR3 nucleotides are TGTGCCAGCAGCTTGGGGGGAGGGGTGAACACTGGAGCTTTCTTT.